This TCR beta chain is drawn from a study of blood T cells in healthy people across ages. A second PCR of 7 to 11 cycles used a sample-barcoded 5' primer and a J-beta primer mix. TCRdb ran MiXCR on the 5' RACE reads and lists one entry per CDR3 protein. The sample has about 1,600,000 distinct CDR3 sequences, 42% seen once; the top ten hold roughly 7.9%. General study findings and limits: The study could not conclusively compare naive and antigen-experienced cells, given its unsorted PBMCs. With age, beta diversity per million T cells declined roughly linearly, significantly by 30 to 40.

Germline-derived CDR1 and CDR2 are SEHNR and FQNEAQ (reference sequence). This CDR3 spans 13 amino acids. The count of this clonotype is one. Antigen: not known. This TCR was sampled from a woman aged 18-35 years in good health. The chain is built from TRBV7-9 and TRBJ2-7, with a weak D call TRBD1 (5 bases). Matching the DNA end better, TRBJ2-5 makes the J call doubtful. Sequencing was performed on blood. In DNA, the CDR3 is TGTGCCAGCAGCCAACTCACCCAGGGGACCCAGTACTTC. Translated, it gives CASSQLTQGTQYF.